A selection of T cell receptor beta chains follows, all from one sample in a study of beta chain features in type 1 diabetes. Sequencing used immunoSEQ multiplex PCR; TCRdb keeps in-frame clones, though not all of them. The sample comprises around 430,000 clones, 25% to 35% of which are singletons, and more than 0.055% rests with the top ten. Sequencing was performed on naive CD4+ T cells from blood. All receptors derive from a man younger than 35 in good health. Each CDR3 is given with its conserved first and last residue. D genes are given only for firm matches. Where a row states a size, it is once, few, many or the class of an expanded clone; other rows omit it.

TRBJ1-2 | TRBD1 | . | TRBV25-1 | 15 | TGTGCCAGCAGGGGACAGGGGACATCTAGCTATGGCTACACCTTC | CASRGQGTSSYGYTF
TRBJ2-3 | . | . | TRBV30 | 16 | TGTGCCTGGAGTGTATCCCTGGCGGCTAGCACAGATACGCAGTATTTT | CAWSVSLAASTDTQYF
TRBJ2-7 | . | few | TRBV29-1 | 16 | TGCAGCGTATCGACAGGGCGAGCGGGCATCTCCTACGAGCAGTACTTC | CSVSTGRAGISYEQYF
TRBJ2-3 | TRBD2 | . | TRBV7-2 | 15 | TGTGCCAGCAGCTTAACTAGCGGGAGTACAGATACGCAGTATTTT | CASSLTSGSTDTQYF
TRBJ1-2 | . | . | TRBV4-2 | 14 | TGTGCCAGCAGCCAAGAGAAGGGGAACTATGGCTACACCTTC | CASSQEKGNYGYTF
TRBJ2-7 | . | . | TRBV30 | 12 | TGTGCCTGGGGGCGGGACTCCTACGAGCAGTACTTC | CAWGRDSYEQYF
TRBJ2-7 | TRBD2 | few | TRBV7-2 | 15 | TGTGCCAGCAGCTTAGTTCGAGCGGGAGCAGGCGAGCAGTACTTC | CASSLVRAGAGEQYF
TRBJ2-1 | . | . | TRBV29-1 | 12 | TGCAGCGTTGAACCTAGAGGTAATGAGCAGTTCTTC | CSVEPRGNEQFF
TRBJ1-4 | . | . | TRBV7-9 | 16 | TGTGCCAGCAGCTTGCGGACTGGGGAGACTAATGAAAAACTGTTTTTT | CASSLRTGETNEKLFF
TRBJ1-2 | . | few | TRBV29-1 | 14 | TGCAGCGTTGTAGGGACTCACAACCTCGGAGGCTACACCTTC | CSVVGTHNLGGYTF
TRBJ1-1 | . | few | TRBV5-1 | 12 | TGCGCCAGCAGTCTCAACAGGGCCGAAGCTTTCTTT | CASSLNRAEAFF
TRBJ2-7 | . | few | TRBV7-9 | 13 | TGTGCCAGCAGCATGGACAGTTCATGGGAGCAGTACTTC | CASSMDSSWEQYF
TRBJ2-5 | . | few | TRBV7-2 | 13 | TGTGCCAGCAGCCCGGGCCGGCGGGAGACCCAGTACTTC | CASSPGRRETQYF
TRBJ1-1 | . | . | TRBV2 | 16 | TGTGCCAGCAGTGTCCAGCCCTCCCGGGTGAACACTGAAGCTTTCTTT | CASSVQPSRVNTEAFF
TRBJ1-1 | . | . | TRBV29-1 | 12 | TGCAGCTCAACAGGGTCTGTCACTGAAGCTTTCTTT | CSSTGSVTEAFF